This TCR beta chain was identified during a study of T cell repertoires in cytomegalovirus infection. Study-wide context: Recently described HLA-C-restricted plus well-studied HLA-B-restricted CMV epitopes were used. CMV infection and matching HLA type were both indicated by public TCR beta signatures. Study-level findings and limits: Dominating the ex vivo response were TCR beta clonotypes that were CMV-specific and HLA-C-restricted. Cumulated frequencies of public TCR beta families served to identify carriers of CMV plus the relevant HLA.

TCRdb used MiXCR to reprocess the reads, holding one entry per CDR3 protein. The sample yields about 71,000 distinct CDR3 sequences, approximately 22% seen once. As concerns this clonotype: Its antigen is currently unknown.

This TCR derives from a human donor in good health (CMV status not recorded). Some clones in this sample may be carry-over from other donors' samples. This specimen was CD8+ T cells from cultured PBMCs, taken from culture after CMV antigen stimulation.

Here the CDR3 reads CASSEGQQINQPQHF. The CDR3 nucleotides are TGTGCCAGCAGCGAGGGACAGCAAATTAATCAGCCCCAGCATTTT. The rearrangement uses TRBV7-2 and TRBJ1-5, with 7 bases fitting TRBD1. The CDR3 loop spans 15 amino acids. With 5 bases clipped from V and 4 bases from J, the junction kept 8 bases outside the gene matches. CDR1 SGHTA and CDR2 FQGNSA come from the germline V gene.